This TCR beta chain was obtained from a study of blood T cell repertoires in COVID-19. Turning to the study itself: Specimens from acute and convalescent COVID-19 originated in the United States, Italy and Spain. The analysed material was cDNA or gDNA that came from T cells, B-cell-depleted T cells, or PBMCs.

One Seattle source followed patients from active infection through their disease course. The V segment lost 2 bases and the J segment 5 bases; nucleotides outside the gene matches: 8. The germline gives CDR1 MNHEY, CDR2 SVGEGT. This CDR3 is 17 amino acids long. Method: immunoSEQ multiplex PCR; TCRdb's copy keeps in-frame clones and lacks some. The sample contains 250,000 to 350,000 clones, approximately 84% of which appear only once. The chain recombines TRBV6-2 or TRBV6-3 with TRBJ2-5, with TRBD2 matching 13 bases. The clonotype originates from a human donor with COVID-19, enrolled during active disease. The donor label of this sample is uncertain. The sequenced sample consisted of peripheral blood. DNA for the CDR3: TGTGCCAGCAGTTACGCCCGGACTAGCGGGAGAGGGGAGACCCAGTACTTC. Amino acids: CASSYARTSGRGETQYF.